This T cell receptor beta chain was sequenced for a study of OX40 agonist ivuxolimab in advanced cancers. Study information: Patients were infused with ivuxolimab every 2 weeks at 0.01 to 10 mg/kg.

V was pared by 7 bases and J by 1 base, with 13 bases between. Germline values: CDR1 SNHLY, CDR2 FYNNEI. CDR3 length: 14 residues. The repertoire was sequenced with immunoSEQ multiplex PCR; TCRdb's copy has only in-frame clones and lacks some. The sample holds approximately 84,000 clones, approximately 90% seen once. Study-level points and caveats: By week 6 at 0.1 to 3.0 mg/kg, blood CD4+ and CD8+ T cells had expanded clonally. Antigen specificity remained undetermined for the expanded peripheral T cells.

At cycle 4 day 1, cycle 7 day 1, and baseline, blood was sampled. On this clone itself: Its target is unknown.

The chain is built from TRBV2 and TRBJ1-1; no firm D call. This receptor was obtained from an adult with an advanced solid tumor such as melanoma, head and neck, liver or kidney cancer. The specimen was CD4+ or CD8+ T cells sorted from blood, collected in a trial of the OX40 agonist ivuxolimab. CDR3 in amino acids: CASTDLGSNTEAFF. As DNA, the CDR3 is TGTGCCAGCACAGATTTGGGGTCGAACACTGAAGCTTTCTTT.